The rows below give T cell receptor beta chains drawn from one sample of a study of T cell responses to AZD1222 COVID-19 vaccine. Some clones are missing from TCRdb's copy, which holds only in-frame ones; the method was immunoSEQ multiplex PCR. The sample has approximately 180,000 clones, about 90% seen once; the top ten hold approximately 7.7%. The input for sequencing was peripheral blood, taken on day 0 of AZD1222 vaccination. These receptors were collected from an adult in good health. The CDR3 runs from the conserved cysteine through the conserved F or W. The order of the fields is J gene, V gene, D gene, clone size, CDR3 protein, CDR3 DNA. D genes are given only for firm matches. Where a row states a size, it is once, few, many or the class of an expanded clone; other rows omit it.

J gene: TRBJ1-1; V gene: TRBV19; D gene: NA; clone size: NA; CDR3 protein: CASSIGTGQDTEAFF; CDR3 DNA: TGTGCCAGTAGTATAGGAACAGGGCAGGACACTGAAGCTTTCTTT
J gene: TRBJ2-1; V gene: TRBV27; D gene: TRBD1; clone size: NA; CDR3 protein: CASRSGTGLAYNEQFF; CDR3 DNA: TGTGCCAGCAGATCCGGGACAGGGCTGGCCTACAATGAGCAGTTCTTC
J gene: TRBJ1-1; V gene: TRBV12-3/TRBV12-4; D gene: NA; clone size: NA; CDR3 protein: CASSLTGTEAFF; CDR3 DNA: TGTGCCAGCAGTTTAACAGGTACTGAAGCTTTCTTT
J gene: TRBJ2-7; V gene: TRBV5-4; D gene: NA; clone size: NA; CDR3 protein: CASSSPSGTTYEQYF; CDR3 DNA: TGTGCCAGCAGCTCGCCCTCCGGGACAACCTACGAGCAGTACTTC
J gene: TRBJ2-2; V gene: TRBV7-9; D gene: NA; clone size: NA; CDR3 protein: CASSGSEGELFF; CDR3 DNA: TGTGCCAGCAGCGGATCCGAGGGGGAGCTGTTTTTT
J gene: TRBJ2-5; V gene: TRBV4-1; D gene: NA; clone size: NA; CDR3 protein: CASSDRRLETQYF; CDR3 DNA: TGCGCCAGCAGCGACCGACGGTTAGAGACCCAGTACTTC
J gene: TRBJ2-7; V gene: TRBV6-1; D gene: NA; clone size: NA; CDR3 protein: CATSPTGYEQYF; CDR3 DNA: TGTGCCACCTCCCCGACGGGCTACGAGCAGTACTTC
J gene: TRBJ2-3; V gene: TRBV5-1; D gene: NA; clone size: NA; CDR3 protein: CASSSIQTDTQYF; CDR3 DNA: TGCGCCAGCAGCTCAATACAGACAGATACGCAGTATTTT
J gene: TRBJ2-7; V gene: TRBV6-1; D gene: TRBD1; clone size: NA; CDR3 protein: CATKGAITYEQYF; CDR3 DNA: TGTGCCACCAAGGGGGCCATAACCTACGAGCAGTACTTC
J gene: TRBJ1-5; V gene: TRBV27; D gene: TRBD1; clone size: NA; CDR3 protein: CASSLSRTGINQPQHF; CDR3 DNA: TGTGCCAGCAGTTTATCGAGGACAGGTATCAATCAGCCCCAGCATTTT
J gene: TRBJ2-3; V gene: TRBV3-1/TRBV3-2; D gene: TRBD2; clone size: NA; CDR3 protein: CASSRKWTGGRRGDTQYF; CDR3 DNA: TGTGCCAGCAGCCGAAAGTGGACGGGGGGGCGACGTGGGGATACGCAGTATTTT
J gene: TRBJ1-6; V gene: TRBV2; D gene: NA; clone size: few; CDR3 protein: CASSDSRETSPLHF; CDR3 DNA: TGTGCCAGCAGTGATTCCCGGGAGACATCACCCCTCCACTTT
J gene: TRBJ1-5; V gene: TRBV11-2; D gene: NA; clone size: NA; CDR3 protein: CASSPQGSQPQHF; CDR3 DNA: TGTGCCAGCAGCCCCCAGGGTTCGCAGCCCCAGCATTTT
J gene: TRBJ2-7; V gene: TRBV30; D gene: NA; clone size: once; CDR3 protein: CAWSNLRPYEQYF; CDR3 DNA: TGTGCCTGGTCCAATCTGAGGCCCTACGAGCAGTACTTC
J gene: TRBJ1-6; V gene: TRBV19; D gene: NA; clone size: once; CDR3 protein: CASSSSTGYNSPLHF; CDR3 DNA: TGTGCCAGTAGTTCGTCGACAGGATATAATTCACCCCTCCACTTT
J gene: TRBJ2-2; V gene: TRBV9; D gene: NA; clone size: NA; CDR3 protein: CASSVAGSSTGELFF; CDR3 DNA: TGTGCCAGCAGCGTAGCCGGGTCGAGCACCGGGGAGCTGTTTTTT
J gene: TRBJ2-1; V gene: TRBV12-5; D gene: NA; clone size: NA; CDR3 protein: CASGHAGSYNEQFF; CDR3 DNA: TGTGCTAGTGGTCACGCGGGCTCCTACAATGAGCAGTTCTTC
J gene: TRBJ2-2; V gene: TRBV6-5; D gene: NA; clone size: NA; CDR3 protein: CASSTLLTGELFF; CDR3 DNA: TGTGCCAGCAGCACACTATTGACCGGGGAGCTGTTTTTT